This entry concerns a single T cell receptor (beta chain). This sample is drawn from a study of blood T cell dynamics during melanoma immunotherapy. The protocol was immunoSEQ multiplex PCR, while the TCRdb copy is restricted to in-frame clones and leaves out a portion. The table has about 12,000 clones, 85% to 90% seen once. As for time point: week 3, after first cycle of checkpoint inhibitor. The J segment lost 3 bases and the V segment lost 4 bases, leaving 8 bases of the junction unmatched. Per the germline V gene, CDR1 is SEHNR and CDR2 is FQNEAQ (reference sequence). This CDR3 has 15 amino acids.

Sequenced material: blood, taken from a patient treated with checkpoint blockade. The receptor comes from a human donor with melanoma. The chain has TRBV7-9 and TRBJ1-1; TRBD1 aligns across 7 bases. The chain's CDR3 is CASSSGGTGDTEAFF. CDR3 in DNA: TGTGCCAGCAGCTCAGGGGGTACGGGGGACACTGAAGCTTTCTTT.